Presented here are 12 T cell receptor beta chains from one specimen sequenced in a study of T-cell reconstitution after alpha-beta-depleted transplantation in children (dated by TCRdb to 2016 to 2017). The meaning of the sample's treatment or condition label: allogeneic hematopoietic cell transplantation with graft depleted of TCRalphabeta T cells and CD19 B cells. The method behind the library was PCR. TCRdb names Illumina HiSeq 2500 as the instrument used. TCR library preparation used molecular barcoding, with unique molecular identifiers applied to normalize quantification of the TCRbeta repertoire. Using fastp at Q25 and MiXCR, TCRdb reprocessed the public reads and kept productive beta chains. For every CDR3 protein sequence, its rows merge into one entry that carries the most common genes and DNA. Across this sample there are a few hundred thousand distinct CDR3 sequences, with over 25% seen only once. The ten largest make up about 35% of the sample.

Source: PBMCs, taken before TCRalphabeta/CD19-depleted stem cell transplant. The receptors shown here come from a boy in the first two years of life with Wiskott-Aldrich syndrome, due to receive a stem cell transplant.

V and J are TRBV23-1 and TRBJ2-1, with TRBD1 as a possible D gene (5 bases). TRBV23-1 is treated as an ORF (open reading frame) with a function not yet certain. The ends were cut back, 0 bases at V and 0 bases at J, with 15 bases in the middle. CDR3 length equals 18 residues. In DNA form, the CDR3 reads TGCGCCAGCAGTCAATCGAACCGCTTGACAGACTCCTACAATGAGCAGTTCTTC. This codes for CASSQSNRLTDSYNEQFF.

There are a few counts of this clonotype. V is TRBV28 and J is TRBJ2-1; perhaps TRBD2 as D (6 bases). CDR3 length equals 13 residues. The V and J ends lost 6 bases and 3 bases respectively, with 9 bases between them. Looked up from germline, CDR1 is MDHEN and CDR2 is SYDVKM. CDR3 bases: TGTGCCAGCAGAGTAGCGGTCTACAATGAGCAGTTCTTC. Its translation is CASRVAVYNEQFF.

CDR3 protein: CSVLGVSTRGDTQYF. CDR3 nucleotide sequence: TGCAGCGTCCTGGGGGTCTCTACGCGGGGAGATACGCAGTATTTT. V and J are TRBV29-1 and TRBJ2-3, with D possibly TRBD2 on 6 matching bases. V dropped 6 bases and J dropped 5 bases, with 21 bases sitting between them. This CDR3 spans 15 amino acids. From germline, CDR1 is SQVTM and CDR2 ANQGSEA.

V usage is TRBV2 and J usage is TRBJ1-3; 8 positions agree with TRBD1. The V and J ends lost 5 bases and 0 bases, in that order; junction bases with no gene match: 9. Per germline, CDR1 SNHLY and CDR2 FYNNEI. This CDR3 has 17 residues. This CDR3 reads CASSYSRTGTSGNTIYF. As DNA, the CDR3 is TGTGCCAGCAGTTACTCCAGGACAGGGACCTCTGGAAACACCATATATTTT.

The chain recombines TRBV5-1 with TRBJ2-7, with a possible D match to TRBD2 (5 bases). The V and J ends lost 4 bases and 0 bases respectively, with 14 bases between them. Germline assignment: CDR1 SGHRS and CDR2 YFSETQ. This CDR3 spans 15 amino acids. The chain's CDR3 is CASSPGLESSYEQYF. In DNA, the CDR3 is TGCGCCAGCAGCCCGGGGTTGGAGAGCTCCTACGAGCAGTACTTC.

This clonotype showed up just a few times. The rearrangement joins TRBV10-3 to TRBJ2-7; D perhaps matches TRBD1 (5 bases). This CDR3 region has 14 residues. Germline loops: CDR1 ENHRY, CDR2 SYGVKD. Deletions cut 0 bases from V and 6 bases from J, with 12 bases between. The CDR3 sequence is CAISESQGAVEQYF. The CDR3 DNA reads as TGTGCCATCAGTGAGTCCCAAGGGGCGGTCGAGCAGTACTTC.

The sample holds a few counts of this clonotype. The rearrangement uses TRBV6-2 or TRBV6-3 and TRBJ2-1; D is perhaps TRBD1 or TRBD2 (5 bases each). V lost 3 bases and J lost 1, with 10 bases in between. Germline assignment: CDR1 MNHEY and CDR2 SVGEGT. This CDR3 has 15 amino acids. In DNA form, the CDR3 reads TGTGCCAGCAGTTATGGGGACGGATCCTACAATGAGCAGTTCTTC. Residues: CASSYGDGSYNEQFF.

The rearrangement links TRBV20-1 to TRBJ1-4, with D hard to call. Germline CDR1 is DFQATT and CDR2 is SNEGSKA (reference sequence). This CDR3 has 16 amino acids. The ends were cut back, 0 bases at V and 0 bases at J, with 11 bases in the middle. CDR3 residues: CSARDPAPTTNEKLFF. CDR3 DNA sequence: TGCAGTGCTAGAGATCCGGCGCCCACAACTAATGAAAAACTGTTTTTT.

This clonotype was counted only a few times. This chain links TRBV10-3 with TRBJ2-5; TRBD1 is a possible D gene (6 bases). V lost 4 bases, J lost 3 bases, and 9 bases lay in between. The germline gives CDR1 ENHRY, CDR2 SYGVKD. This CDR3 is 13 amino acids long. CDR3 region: CAISVYREETQYF. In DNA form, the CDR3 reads TGTGCCATCAGTGTTTACAGGGAAGAGACCCAGTACTTC.

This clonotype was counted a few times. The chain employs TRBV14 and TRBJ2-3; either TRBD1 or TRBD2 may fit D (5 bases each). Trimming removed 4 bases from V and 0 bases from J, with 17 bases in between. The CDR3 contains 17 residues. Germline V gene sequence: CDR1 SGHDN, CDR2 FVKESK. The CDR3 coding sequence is TGTGCCAGCAGCCGATTGGGACGGCACGCAAGCACAGATACGCAGTATTTT. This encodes CASSRLGRHASTDTQYF.

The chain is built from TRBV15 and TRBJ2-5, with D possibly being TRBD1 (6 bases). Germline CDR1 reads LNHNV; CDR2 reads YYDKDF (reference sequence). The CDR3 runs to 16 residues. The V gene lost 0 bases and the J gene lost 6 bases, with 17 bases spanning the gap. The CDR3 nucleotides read TGTGCCACCAGCAGAGAGGGGGCTGGGGTTCTGCAGACCCAGTACTTC. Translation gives CATSREGAGVLQTQYF.

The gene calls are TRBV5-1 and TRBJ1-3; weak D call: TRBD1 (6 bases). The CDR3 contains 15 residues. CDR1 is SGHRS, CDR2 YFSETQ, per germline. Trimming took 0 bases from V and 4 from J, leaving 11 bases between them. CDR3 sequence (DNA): TGCGCCAGCAGCTTGGTGGGGGCCCCCGGAAACACCATATATTTT. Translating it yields CASSLVGAPGNTIYF.